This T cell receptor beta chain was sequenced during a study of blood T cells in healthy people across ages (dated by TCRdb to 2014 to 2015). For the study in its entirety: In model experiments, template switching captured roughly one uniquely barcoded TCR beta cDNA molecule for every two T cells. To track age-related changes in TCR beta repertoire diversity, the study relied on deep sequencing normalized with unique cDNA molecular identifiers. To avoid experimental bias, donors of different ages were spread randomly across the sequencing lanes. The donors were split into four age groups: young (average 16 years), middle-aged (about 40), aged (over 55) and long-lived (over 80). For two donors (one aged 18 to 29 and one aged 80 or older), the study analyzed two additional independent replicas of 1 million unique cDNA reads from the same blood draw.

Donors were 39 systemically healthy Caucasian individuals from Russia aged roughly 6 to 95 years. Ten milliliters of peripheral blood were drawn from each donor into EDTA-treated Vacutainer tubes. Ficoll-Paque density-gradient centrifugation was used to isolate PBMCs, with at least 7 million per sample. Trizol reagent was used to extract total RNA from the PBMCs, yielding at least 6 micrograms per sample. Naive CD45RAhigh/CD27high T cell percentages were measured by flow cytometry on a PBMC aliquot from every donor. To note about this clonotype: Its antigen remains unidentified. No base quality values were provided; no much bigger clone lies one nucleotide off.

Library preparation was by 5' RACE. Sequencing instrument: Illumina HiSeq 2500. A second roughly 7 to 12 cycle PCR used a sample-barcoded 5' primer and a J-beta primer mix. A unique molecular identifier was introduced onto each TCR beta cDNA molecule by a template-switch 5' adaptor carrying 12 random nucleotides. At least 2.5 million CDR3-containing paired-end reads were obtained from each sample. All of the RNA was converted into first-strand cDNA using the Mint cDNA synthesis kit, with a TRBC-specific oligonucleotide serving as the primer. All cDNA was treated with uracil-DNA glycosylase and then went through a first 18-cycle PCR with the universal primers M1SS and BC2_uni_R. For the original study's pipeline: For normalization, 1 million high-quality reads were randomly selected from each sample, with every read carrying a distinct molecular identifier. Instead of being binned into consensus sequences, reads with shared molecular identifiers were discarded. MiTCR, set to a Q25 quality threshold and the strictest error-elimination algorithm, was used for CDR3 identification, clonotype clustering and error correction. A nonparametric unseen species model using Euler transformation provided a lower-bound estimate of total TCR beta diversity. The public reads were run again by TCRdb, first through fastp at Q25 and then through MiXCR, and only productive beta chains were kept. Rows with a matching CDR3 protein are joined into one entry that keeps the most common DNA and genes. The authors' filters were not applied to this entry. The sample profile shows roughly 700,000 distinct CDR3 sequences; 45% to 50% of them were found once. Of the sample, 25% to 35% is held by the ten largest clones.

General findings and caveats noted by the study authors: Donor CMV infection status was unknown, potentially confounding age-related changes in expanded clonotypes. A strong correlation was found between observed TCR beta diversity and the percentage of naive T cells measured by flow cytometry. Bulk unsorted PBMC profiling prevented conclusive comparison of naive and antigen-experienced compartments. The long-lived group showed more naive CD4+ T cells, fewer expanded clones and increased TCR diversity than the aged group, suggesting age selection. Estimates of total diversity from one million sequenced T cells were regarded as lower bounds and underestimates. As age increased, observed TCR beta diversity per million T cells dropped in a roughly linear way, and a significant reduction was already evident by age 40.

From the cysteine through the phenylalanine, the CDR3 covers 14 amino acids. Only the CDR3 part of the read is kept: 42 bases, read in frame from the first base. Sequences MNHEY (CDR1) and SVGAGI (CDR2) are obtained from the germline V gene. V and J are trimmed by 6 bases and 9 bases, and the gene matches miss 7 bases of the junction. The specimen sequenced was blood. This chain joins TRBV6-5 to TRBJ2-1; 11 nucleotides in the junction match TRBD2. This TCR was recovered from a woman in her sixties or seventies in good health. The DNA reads TGTGCCAGCAGAAAACTAGCGGGAGAGCCTGAGCAGTTCTTC. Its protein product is CASRKLAGEPEQFF.